The clone carrying this T cell receptor beta chain occurred a few times. This record belongs to a study of blood T cells in healthy people across ages. The authors ran a second PCR of about 7 to 11 cycles using a sample-barcoded 5' primer and a J-beta primer mix. Every sample gave at least 3 million paired-end reads containing CDR3. MiXCR, run by TCRdb on the 5' RACE reads, gives a single entry per CDR3 protein. Of about 1 million distinct CDR3 sequences in the sample, around 45% were seen once. The sequence derives from a woman aged 55 to 70 in good health. The source material was blood.

The CDR3 DNA sequence: TGTGCCAGCAGTCCCTACAGGGCCGACTACGAGCAGTACTTC. Its protein is CASSPYRADYEQYF. This sequence joins TRBV27 and TRBJ2-7; D is possibly TRBD1 (6 bases). Trimming removed 5 bases at V and 3 bases at J, with 14 bases between. Germline V CDR1 and CDR2: MNHEY, SMNVEV (reference sequence). The CDR3 runs to 14 residues.